This TCR beta chain was observed in a study of neurological immune-mediated disorders. Each CDR3 protein is one row after TCRdb ran MiXCR on the 5' RACE reads. Of fewer than 40,000 distinct CDR3 sequences listed, 4% to 5.5% were seen once; the top ten hold 23%. Germline V gives CDR1 SGHRS, CDR2 YFSETQ. The CDR3 has 11 residues. V gave up 7 bases and J gave up 7 bases, with 11 bases separating them. This clonotype was recorded at least ten times. The specimen sequenced was PBMCs. The V and J genes are TRBV5-1 and TRBJ1-2; D is possibly TRBD1 (5 bases). The origin of this receptor is a man younger than 30 in good health. In DNA form, the CDR3 reads TGCGCCAGCGGTGAGGGGTTTGGCTACACCTTC. Protein sequence: CASGEGFGYTF. The full variable domain, in which reference TRBV5-1 and TRBJ1-2 provide the parts outside the CDR3, is KAGVTQTPRYLIKTRGQQVTLSCSPISGHRSVSWYQQTPGQGLQFLFEYFSETQRNKGNFPGRFSGRQFSNSRSEMNVSTLELGDSALYLCASGEGFGYTFGSGTRLTVV.